This T cell receptor beta chain stems from a study of cytomegalovirus exposure and HLA in healthy donors. Concerning this clone: Antigen specificity is unknown.

The CDR3 is 17 amino acids. Germline V gene lookup returns CDR1 MDHEN and CDR2 SYDVKM. V shed 2 bases and J shed 0 bases, with 11 bases lying between them. The donors were members of the validation cohort, which comprised roughly 130 subjects and was separate from the first cohort of 730 or so subjects. Study-wide results and caveats: Across donors, most TCRs were seen rarely, yet some public ones were widespread.

The table came from immunoSEQ multiplex PCR; TCRdb's copy has only in-frame clones and leaves some out. The sample consists of 200,000 or so clones, over 65% of them appearing once. This receptor was identified in a man aged 18 to 35 in good health and CMV-seropositive. Source material: PBMCs. The chain links TRBV28 to TRBJ2-6, with D hard to call. The DNA of the CDR3 is TGTGCCAGCAGTTTAGACACACGGAACTCTGGGGCCAACGTCCTGACTTTC. Encoded protein: CASSLDTRNSGANVLTF. The variable domain in full, with the rest retrieved from reference TRBV28 and TRBJ2-6, is DVKVTQSSRYLVKRTGEKVFLECVQDMDHENMFWYRQDPGLGLRLIYFSYDVKMKEKGDIPEGYSVSREKKERFSLILESASTNQTSMYLCASSLDTRNSGANVLTFGAGSRLTVL.